Following are 29 T cell receptor beta chains from one sample sequenced in a study of regulatory T cells in long-lasting Graves disease. Sample time point: newly diagnosed GD, antithyroid drugs for less than 3 months. The TCR library was made from RNA extracted from PBMCs. According to the study, TCR beta libraries were built with iRepertoire HTBI primers and CDR3-region Arm-PCR. TCRdb re-called the multiplex PCR reads through MiXCR, storing one row per CDR3 protein. The profile shows 500,000 or so distinct CDR3 sequences, 14% of them singletons. The sample was also reused in another study, on T cells in Graves' hyperthyroidism and ophthalmopathy.

The sample consisted of peripheral blood mononuclear cells (PBMCs), taken at new diagnosis, from a patient treated with antithyroid drugs. These TCRs come from a woman in her fifties or sixties with Graves disease.

The genes are TRBV20-1 and TRBJ2-3; 15 positions match TRBD2. V was clipped by 0 bases and J by 5 bases; unmatched bases: 6. CDR3 size: 17 residues. Germline V gene lookup returns CDR1 DFQATT and CDR2 SNEGSKA (reference sequence). This CDR3 is CSARDGLAGGRIDTQYF. In DNA form, the CDR3 reads TGCAGTGCTAGAGATGGACTAGCGGGAGGGCGTATAGATACGCAGTATTTT.

This clonotype was recorded many times. CDR3 in amino acids: CAISESLGQGVSGANVLTF. The CDR3 bases are TGTGCCATCAGTGAGTCACTGGGACAGGGAGTATCTGGGGCCAACGTCCTGACTTTC. The chain couples TRBV10-3 to TRBJ2-6; 9 nucleotides agree with TRBD1. The germline V gene encodes CDR1 ENHRY and CDR2 SYGVKD. With 0 bases clipped from V and 1 base from J, the junction kept 7 bases outside the gene matches. CDR3 size: 19 residues.

The chain recombines TRBV19 with TRBJ2-7, with D possibly matching TRBD1 (5 bases). CDR3 size: 13 residues. CDR1 and CDR2 from the germline V gene are LNHDA and SQIVND (reference sequence). Trimming stripped 4 bases from V and 4 bases from J, with 11 bases between. CDR3: CASSTRQQYEQYF. Written as DNA, the CDR3 is TGTGCCAGTAGTACCAGACAGCAATACGAGCAGTACTTC.

This clonotype was counted a few times. CDR3 in amino acids: CASSVASGETQYF. CDR3 DNA sequence: TGTGCCAGCAGCGTAGCTAGTGGAGAGACCCAGTACTTC. The rearrangement joins TRBV9 to TRBJ2-5; D is unclear. The CDR3 sequence is 13 residues long. CDR1 and CDR2 (germline): SGDLS, YYNGEE. V lost 0 bases and J 4 bases, leaving 7 bases between the germline ends.

This chain uses TRBV30 with TRBJ1-5; no reliable D call. The germline V and J ends were trimmed by 1 base and 3 bases, with 7 bases remaining between them. CDR3 length: 13 residues. Germline V CDR1 and CDR2: GTSNPN, SVGIG (reference sequence). CDR3 coding DNA: TGTGCCTGGAGTGGGGGTCCCAATCAGCCCCAGCATTTT. Its translation: CAWSGGPNQPQHF.

There are a few counts of this clonotype. The genes are TRBV29-1 and TRBJ2-1, with TRBD2 matching over 10 bases. Trimming cost V 0 bases and J 10 bases; bases outside gene matches: 9. CDR1 SQVTM and CDR2 ANQGSEA come from the germline V gene. The CDR3 has 15 residues. The CDR3 reads CSVEDPEREGREQFF. CDR3 nucleotide sequence: TGCAGCGTTGAAGATCCGGAGCGGGAGGGCCGGGAGCAGTTCTTC.

This clonotype was recorded a few times. This chain links TRBV30 with TRBJ1-4; 8 nucleotides align to TRBD1. CDR3 length: 14 amino acids. The junction had 8 bases not matched to a gene; V was cut back by 4 bases and J by 7 bases. Germline loops: CDR1 GTSNPN, CDR2 SVGIG (reference sequence). CDR3 DNA sequence: TGTGCCTGGACCCCGACAGGGGAAGGTGAAAAACTGTTTTTT. Its translation is CAWTPTGEGEKLFF. Based on the CDR3 plus reference TRBV30 and TRBJ1-4, the full variable domain is SQTIHQWPATLVQPVGSPLSLECTVEGTSNPNLYWYRQAAGRGLQLLFYSVGIGQISSEVPQNLSASRPQDRQFILSSKKLLLSDSGFYLCAWTPTGEGEKLFFGSGTQLSVL.

This clonotype was counted between two and nine times. The junction does not match germline at one end; this may be a read error. The chain employs TRBV28 and TRBJ1-2; D remains ambiguous. The CDR3 length is 14 residues. CDR1 and CDR2 (germline): MDHEN, SYDVKM. The CDR3 nucleotides are TGTACCAGCAGTTTAGCCGGGGTTATCTATGGCTACACCTTC. Protein sequence: CTSSLAGVIYGYTF.

In the case of this clonotype: A much larger clone lies one base from this, so it may be a read error. This rearrangement joins TRBV11-2 to TRBJ2-1; D perhaps matches TRBD2 (6 bases). Germline V gene lookup returns CDR1 SGHAT and CDR2 FQNNGV. The length of the CDR3 is 15 residues. The CDR3 loop reads CASSLDSGSLNEQLF. DNA of the CDR3: TGTGCCAGCAGCTTAGACTCCGGGAGTTTAAATGAGCAGCTCTTC. Based on the CDR3 plus reference TRBV11-2 and TRBJ2-1, the full variable domain is EAGVAQSPRYKIIEKRQSVAFWCNPISGHATLYWYQQILGQGPKLLIQFQNNGVVDDSQLPKDRFSAERLKGVDSTLKIQPAKLEDSAVYLCASSLDSGSLNEQLFGPGTRLTVL.

This clonotype has a count of ten or more. This sequence joins TRBV2 and TRBJ1-2, with 8 bases aligning to TRBD1. The CDR3 consists of 13 residues. V shed 4 bases, J shed 7 bases, and the junction held 5 bases outside the gene matches. The germline V gene has CDR1 SNHLY and CDR2 FYNNEI. The CDR3: CASSGTGRSGYTF. DNA for the CDR3: TGTGCCAGCAGTGGGACAGGGCGTTCTGGCTACACCTTC.

The chain recombines TRBV20-1 with TRBJ2-2; D not resolved. Germline CDR1 and CDR2: DFQATT and SNEGSKA (reference sequence). V shed 0 bases and J shed 3 bases, with 14 bases lying between them. CDR3 length: 16 residues. The DNA for the CDR3 is TGCAGTGCTAGAGATTCCCACAGCTCCTACACCGGGGAGCTGTTTTTT. Translating gives CSARDSHSSYTGELFF.

In its sample, this clonotype was seen many times. The chain employs TRBV5-1 and TRBJ2-7; 9 bases fit TRBD1. CDR1 SGHRS and CDR2 YFSETQ come from the germline V gene. Trimming at V came to 2 bases and at J to 7 bases, leaving 4 bases not matched to a gene. This CDR3 spans 13 amino acids. The CDR3 sequence is CASSFTGGKEQYF. CDR3 sequence (DNA): TGCGCCAGCAGCTTTACAGGGGGCAAGGAGCAGTACTTC.

This clonotype was seen a few times. This chain links TRBV19 with TRBJ1-5, with 12 bases identical to TRBD1. After removal of 8 bases from V and 6 bases from J, the junction contained 5 bases not matched to a gene. Per germline, CDR1 LNHDA and CDR2 SQIVND (reference sequence). The CDR3 has 14 residues. Written as DNA, the CDR3 is TGTGCCAGTGGGGGACAGGGGGCAGGTCAGCCCCAGCATTTT. Its protein product is CASGGQGAGQPQHF.

This rearrangement joins TRBV10-3 to TRBJ1-5; no reliable D call. CDR1 and CDR2 from the germline V gene are ENHRY and SYGVKD. CDR3 length equals 16 residues. V dropped 2 bases and J dropped 0 bases, with 11 bases sitting between them. CDR3: CAISENTAHSNQPQHF. The CDR3 region has the DNA TGTGCCATCAGTGAGAATACAGCCCATAGCAATCAGCCCCAGCATTTT.

In this sample, this clonotype turned up a few times. The chain combines TRBV19 with TRBJ2-5; D might be TRBD1 or TRBD2, each matching 6 bases. Germline V gives CDR1 LNHDA, CDR2 SQIVND (reference sequence). Between the trimmed V and J ends, which lost 3 bases and 7 bases, there was a span of 21 bases. The CDR3 sequence is 16 residues long. The CDR3 DNA sequence: TGTGCCAGTAGTATGATTTCCGGACAGCCCGGGGGGACCCAGTACTTC. The encoded protein is CASSMISGQPGGTQYF.

The rearrangement uses TRBV7-8 and TRBJ2-7, with 9 bases matching TRBD1. V lost 5 bases, J lost 4 bases, and 9 bases stayed unmatched. This CDR3 has 15 residues. Germline assignment: CDR1 SGHVS and CDR2 FQNEAQ. In DNA, the CDR3 is TGTGCCAGCAGCAGCACCCGGGACAGGGCTTACGAGCAGTACTTC. Its translation: CASSSTRDRAYEQYF.

This clonotype appeared many times. J is TRBJ1-4 and V is TRBV3-1, with D perhaps matching TRBD1 (5 bases). The CDR3 consists of 16 residues. Germline CDR1 LGHDT, CDR2 YNNKEL (reference sequence). V was trimmed by 0 bases and J by 8 bases, leaving 16 bases between them. DNA for the CDR3: TGTGCCAGCAGCCAAGAAGGGTCGGGGGTTGGCGAAAAACTGTTTTTT. Amino acid sequence: CASSQEGSGVGEKLFF.

Only a few counts were recorded for this clonotype. V usage is TRBV5-1 and J usage is TRBJ1-4; D might be TRBD1 (6 bases). The CDR3 length is 14 residues. The V end was cut by 0 bases, the J end by 3 bases, with 6 bases between. Germline V lookup: CDR1 SGHRS, CDR2 YFSETQ. This chain's CDR3 is CASSLEGANEKLFF. The CDR3 nucleotides are TGCGCCAGCAGCTTGGAGGGGGCTAATGAAAAACTGTTTTTT.

The V gene is TRBV6-1, the J gene TRBJ2-7; no clear D gene. The CDR3 is made up of 13 amino acids. Germline V gene lookup returns CDR1 MNHNS and CDR2 SASEGT. Between the trimmed V and J ends, which lost 0 bases and 5 bases, there was a span of 8 bases. The DNA of the CDR3 is TGTGCCAGCAGTGAAGCGTGGGGTCACGAGCAGTACTTC. Protein: CASSEAWGHEQYF.

The chain carries TRBV6-1 and TRBJ2-1, with D possibly being TRBD1 (6 bases). The CDR3 is made up of 17 amino acids. The germline V and J ends were trimmed by 7 bases and 0 bases, with 19 bases remaining between them. Germline assignment: CDR1 MNHNS and CDR2 SASEGT. The chain's CDR3 is CASKKETGLHSYNEQFF. CDR3 sequence (DNA): TGTGCCAGCAAAAAGGAGACAGGACTCCACTCCTACAATGAGCAGTTCTTC.

This chain uses TRBV12-5 with TRBJ2-7; 8 bases line up with TRBD2. The CDR3 spans 15 residues. Germline V gene sequence: CDR1 LGHNT, CDR2 FRNRAP. V lost 2 bases to trimming and J lost 6 bases; unmatched junction nucleotides: 9. The CDR3 protein is CASGLTSGSEGEQYF. The CDR3 DNA sequence: TGTGCTAGTGGTTTGACTAGCGGCTCCGAGGGCGAGCAGTACTTC.

Ten or more counts support this clonotype. This chain connects TRBV13 to TRBJ2-3; TRBD2 matches at 11 bases. The CDR3 sequence is 17 residues long. Unmatched junction bases numbered 8, after V lost 5 bases and J lost 1 base. Germline assignment: CDR1 PRHDT and CDR2 FYEKMQ (reference sequence). The CDR3 here is CASSPAPLAGGTDTQYF. CDR3 DNA sequence: TGTGCCAGCAGCCCCGCCCCACTAGCGGGGGGCACAGATACGCAGTATTTT.

There are many counts of this clonotype. The chain's CDR3 is CASSQDIPTGTEAFF. Here the CDR3 DNA reads TGTGCCAGCAGCCAAGATATCCCGACAGGCACAGAAGCTTTCTTT. This chain links TRBV3-1 with TRBJ1-1, with D tentatively TRBD1 (6 bases). Trimming pared 0 bases from V and 8 bases from J, leaving 16 bases between. The CDR3 length is 15 residues. Germline V gene data show CDR1 as LGHDT and CDR2 as YNNKEL (reference sequence).

The chain couples TRBV11-2 to TRBJ2-6, with D perhaps TRBD1 or TRBD2 (5 bases each). V was cut by 1 base and J by 0 bases, with 13 bases left in between. The CDR3 runs to 18 residues. Germline V gene lookup returns CDR1 SGHAT and CDR2 FQNNGV. The CDR3 nucleotides read TGTGCCAGCAGCTTAGGGGGGTGGGGACGCTCTGGGGCCAACGTCCTGACTTTC. Its protein is CASSLGGWGRSGANVLTF.

This clonotype was recorded many times. The chain combines TRBV7-8 with TRBJ2-5; D gene unclear. CDR3 length: 15 residues. V lost 4 bases, J lost 3 bases, and 15 bases lay in between. Germline lookup yields CDR1 SGHVS and CDR2 FQNEAQ. DNA for the CDR3: TGTGCCAGCAGCTCCGCTGCCGGCCGAAAAGAGACCCAGTACTTC. It specifies CASSSAAGRKETQYF.

This clonotype was detected ten times or more. J is TRBJ2-3 and V is TRBV27, with 8 bases matching TRBD2. The CDR3 contains 17 residues. The V and J ends lost 1 base and 2 bases, in that order; junction bases with no gene match: 8. The germline CDR1 and CDR2 sequences are MNHEY and SMNVEV (reference sequence). The CDR3 protein is CASSLLAGGRITDTQYF. CDR3 bases: TGTGCCAGCAGTTTATTGGCGGGAGGCCGTATCACAGATACGCAGTATTTT.

This clonotype was seen only a few times. The chain is built from TRBV5-1 and TRBJ2-2, with a possible D match to TRBD1 (7 bases). V lost 7 bases and J lost 1, with 17 bases in between. Germline V gives CDR1 SGHRS, CDR2 YFSETQ. The CDR3 has 16 amino acids. In DNA form, the CDR3 reads TGCGCCAGCCACCGCGCGGGACAGATGAACACCGGGGAGCTGTTTTTT. Translation gives CASHRAGQMNTGELFF. Variable domain in full (rest from reference TRBV5-1 and TRBJ2-2): KAGVTQTPRYLIKTRGQQVTLSCSPISGHRSVSWYQQTPGQGLQFLFEYFSETQRNKGNFPGRFSGRQFSNSRSEMNVSTLELGDSALYLCASHRAGQMNTGELFFGEGSRLTVL.

This clonotype showed up many times. The chain employs TRBV12-3 or TRBV12-4 and TRBJ2-3, with D possibly matching TRBD2 (5 bases). Trimming pared 7 bases from V and 8 bases from J, leaving 16 bases between. The CDR3 loop spans 13 amino acids. The CDR3 is CASTPSEEGTQYF. The DNA for the CDR3 is TGTGCCAGCACCCCATCCGAAGAGGGTACGCAGTATTTT.

Turning to this clonotype: It may be a read error: a sequence one base away is much more abundant. The chain carries TRBV6-5 and TRBJ1-1; no clear D gene. The CDR3 sequence is 14 residues long. V was clipped by 2 bases and J by 5 bases, with 12 bases between them. Germline-derived CDR1 and CDR2 are MNHEY and SVGAGI. In DNA, the CDR3 is TGTGCCAGCAGTTACGAAAGGACTACTACTGAAGCTTTCTTT. Translating it yields CASSYERTTTEAFF.